The rows below give T cell receptor beta chains drawn from one sample of a study of shared clonotypes between healthy human individuals. The data were produced by immunoSEQ multiplex PCR, yet TCRdb's version contains in-frame clones alone and is incomplete. The table shows some 580,000 clones, with less than 98% occurring only once. Sequencing was performed on naive CD4+ T cells sorted from blood. Every receptor here comes from a young woman in good health. Both conserved end residues are part of each CDR3. The order of the fields is V gene, J gene, D gene, clone size, CDR3 protein, CDR3 DNA. D genes are given only for firm matches. Part of the rows lack a size; the others show once, few, many or a class for expanded clones.

v_call: TRBV28; j_call: TRBJ1-3; d_call: NA; clone_size: NA; cdr3_aa: CASTPFRSGNTIYF; cdr3_nt: TGTGCCAGCACCCCCTTCCGCTCTGGAAACACCATATATTTT
v_call: TRBV5-1; j_call: TRBJ2-5; d_call: TRBD1; clone_size: NA; cdr3_aa: CASRFQGAGETQYF; cdr3_nt: TGCGCCAGCAGATTCCAGGGGGCGGGAGAGACCCAGTACTTC
v_call: TRBV11-2; j_call: TRBJ1-1; d_call: NA; clone_size: once; cdr3_aa: CASSPPGSSEAFF; cdr3_nt: TGTGCCAGCAGCCCCCCAGGCAGTTCTGAAGCTTTCTTT
v_call: TRBV11-2; j_call: TRBJ2-6; d_call: NA; clone_size: NA; cdr3_aa: CASSSGRELPGANVLTF; cdr3_nt: TGTGCCAGCAGCTCGGGCAGGGAGCTTCCTGGGGCCAACGTCCTGACTTTC
v_call: TRBV18; j_call: TRBJ2-5; d_call: NA; clone_size: NA; cdr3_aa: CASSPIGETLWETQYF; cdr3_nt: TGTGCCAGCTCACCAATCGGAGAGACCCTTTGGGAGACCCAGTACTTC
v_call: TRBV14; j_call: TRBJ2-3; d_call: NA; clone_size: NA; cdr3_aa: CASSRDPPDTQYF; cdr3_nt: TGTGCCAGCAGCCGCGACCCCCCAGATACGCAGTATTTT
v_call: TRBV27; j_call: TRBJ1-2; d_call: TRBD1; clone_size: NA; cdr3_aa: CASSRTGSRGYTF; cdr3_nt: TGTGCCAGCAGCCGGACAGGGTCTCGTGGCTACACCTTC
v_call: TRBV18; j_call: TRBJ2-1; d_call: NA; clone_size: few; cdr3_aa: CASSPPAGYNEQFF; cdr3_nt: TGTGCCAGCTCACCACCGGCAGGGTACAATGAGCAGTTCTTC
v_call: TRBV2; j_call: TRBJ2-7; d_call: NA; clone_size: NA; cdr3_aa: CASSEVGADSYEQYF; cdr3_nt: TGTGCCAGCAGTGAAGTTGGAGCGGATTCCTACGAGCAGTACTTC
v_call: TRBV5-1; j_call: TRBJ2-7; d_call: TRBD1; clone_size: once; cdr3_aa: CASSLNRDSFYEQYF; cdr3_nt: TGCGCCAGCAGCTTAAATCGGGACAGTTTCTACGAGCAGTACTTC
v_call: TRBV5-1; j_call: TRBJ2-7; d_call: TRBD2; clone_size: NA; cdr3_aa: CASSGGTSGNPPYEQYF; cdr3_nt: TGCGCCAGCAGCGGGGGGACTAGCGGGAATCCCCCCTACGAGCAGTACTTC
v_call: TRBV21-1; j_call: TRBJ2-1; d_call: NA; clone_size: NA; cdr3_aa: CASSCVFQFTPYNEQFF; cdr3_nt: TGTGCCAGCAGCTGCGTATTCCAATTTACCCCCTACAATGAGCAGTTCTTC
v_call: TRBV6-5; j_call: TRBJ2-5; d_call: NA; clone_size: NA; cdr3_aa: CASSYSWVGETQYF; cdr3_nt: TGTGCCAGCAGTTACTCCTGGGTAGGAGAGACCCAGTACTTC